This T cell receptor (beta chain) emerged from a study of cytomegalovirus exposure and HLA in healthy donors. The PCR was carried out with 60 Vbeta primers and 13 Jbeta primers. Method: immunoSEQ multiplex PCR; TCRdb's copy keeps in-frame clones and lacks some. The data show 100,000 to 150,000 clones, around 80% seen once. Healthy bone marrow donors made up the donor group. The CDR3 runs 14 residues. The ends were cut back, 2 bases at V and 1 base at J, with 8 bases in the middle. CDR1 and CDR2 (germline): LGHNA, YNFKEQ. Study-wide points: For TCR beta chains, V- and J-gene trimming was later linked to a missense DCLRE1C variant.

This clone has more than one count but fewer than ten. Its antigen remains unidentified. This receptor was identified in a female donor in good health and CMV-seropositive. The chain joins TRBV4-2 to TRBJ1-1; D gene unclear. The specimen sequenced was PBMCs. The CDR3 sequence: CASSQYAGNTEAFF. The CDR3 nucleotides are TGTGCCAGCAGCCAATACGCAGGGAACACTGAAGCTTTCTTT.